The rows below give T cell receptor beta chains drawn from one sample of a study of Ad26.COV2.S vaccination and SARS-CoV-2 variants. Sequencing was performed with immunoSEQ multiplex PCR; in TCRdb, only in-frame clones are kept and a portion is missing. The profile shows roughly 400,000 clones, over 80% of them singletons. This material consisted of peripheral blood, taken in a trial of Ad26.COV2.S vaccine versus placebo. Receptors originate from a person between 18 and 60 years old who received the Ad26.COV2.S COVID-19 vaccine or a placebo. Each CDR3 is given without its conserved first and last residue.

v_call	j_call	cdr3_aa
TRBV7-2	TRBJ1-6	ASSRTGLGNSPLH
TRBV6-5	TRBJ1-5	ASSYSGPRGQQAQH
TRBV4-1	TRBJ2-7	ASSQGAGKSSYEQY
TRBV5-4	TRBJ1-6	ASSLGAGLIGSPLH
TRBV28	TRBJ2-7	ASSLGGARAYYEQY
TRBV5-5	TRBJ2-3	ASSLVSTDTQY
TRBV7-2	TRBJ2-1	ASSSVSGGARPYNEQF
TRBV19	TRBJ1-2	ASRDTVSYGYT
TRBV3-1/TRBV3-2	TRBJ2-2	ASSLYRDRRNTGELF
TRBV6-6	TRBJ1-1	ASRYKSNTEAF
TRBV6-5	TRBJ2-7	ASRPLGMWYEQY
TRBV11-2	TRBJ1-6	ASSSPGGSSYNSPLH
TRBV7-2	TRBJ2-7	ASSLNYRWNEQY
TRBV27	TRBJ2-7	ASSLSGLLLNEQY
TRBV5-1	TRBJ2-3	ASSDTGTDTQY
TRBV4-1	TRBJ1-1	ASSHSGTGNTEAF
TRBV30	TRBJ1-2	ARSPISWPWGYT
TRBV6-1	TRBJ1-1	ASSEDGRQGAGTEAF
TRBV4-3	TRBJ1-1	ASSQDFGFRGDTEAF
TRBV4-3	TRBJ1-5	ASSQERATVYSNQPQH
TRBV2	TRBJ2-1	ASIALAGTSSYNEQF
TRBV27	TRBJ2-7	ASSSAGAEQY
TRBV10-2	TRBJ2-3	ASDRTSGGTDTQY
TRBV4-3	TRBJ2-2	ASSQGRLALGELF
TRBV19	TRBJ2-7	ASSPGSPYEQY
TRBV5-1	TRBJ2-7	ASSLRVTYEQY
TRBV14	TRBJ1-2	ASSKRDRGLLGYT
TRBV5-1	TRBJ2-5	ASSFNQETQY
TRBV30	TRBJ1-6	ASSGGLGNSPLH
TRBV7-2	TRBJ1-3	ASSLASGSGNTIY
TRBV5-1	TRBJ2-5	ASSRQDQETQY
TRBV6-5	TRBJ2-7	ASSYGGQSYEQY